Given below is one T cell receptor beta chain in context. Using immunoSEQ multiplex PCR, the repertoire was profiled, and TCRdb retains in-frame clones only, with some absent. The table lists over 35,000 clones, 70% to 90% of them singletons. The sample comes from a study of blood T cell repertoires in COVID-19. Turning to the study itself: Sample material is recorded as cDNA or gDNA derived from T cells, B-cell-depleted T cells, or PBMCs.

Trimming removed 0 bases from V and 4 bases from J, with 10 bases in between. The germline V gene encodes CDR1 MGHRA and CDR2 YSYEKL. The CDR3 is 15 residues long. The sequence was collected from a human donor in a cohort sampled during active COVID-19. Sequencing input: peripheral blood. V and J are TRBV4-1 and TRBJ1-3, with D possibly matching TRBD1 (6 bases). The CDR3 sequence: CASSQDRGAGNTIYF. The CDR3 coding sequence is TGCGCCAGCAGCCAAGATCGGGGGGCGGGAAACACCATATATTTT.